These 21 T cell receptor beta chains came from one sample sequenced in a study of PD-L1 blockade in urothelial cancer. The time point denotes: pretreatment peripheral blood. Assay: immunoSEQ multiplex PCR; the TCRdb copy retains only in-frame clones and omits some. Altogether 40,000 to 60,000 clones are present, about 80% being singletons, with the ten largest covering more than 3%. Here the sequenced sample was PBMCs, taken around atezolizumab (anti-PD-L1) treatment. These receptors were obtained from a man aged 70-80 years with urothelial cancer.

The gene calls are TRBV7-8 and TRBJ2-1; D ambiguous. From germline, CDR1 is SGHVS and CDR2 FQNEAQ. With 1 base removed from V and 10 bases from J, the gap between germline ends came to 5 bases. The CDR3 is 11 amino acids. DNA of the CDR3: TGTGCCAGCAGCTTAGAACGGGAGCAGTTCTTC. Amino acids: CASSLEREQFF.

This sequence joins TRBV2 and TRBJ2-7, with D hard to call. CDR3 length: 14 residues. Trimming shortened V by 2 bases and J by 2 bases, and 10 bases separated the two germline ends. CDR1 and CDR2 from the germline V gene are SNHLY and FYNNEI. CDR3 sequence reads: CASSEIRSTYEQYF. In DNA, the CDR3 is TGTGCCAGCAGTGAAATCAGGTCCACCTACGAGCAGTACTTC.

Details on this clone: One junction end disagrees with the germline gene, perhaps due to a read error. The chain uses TRBV7-2 and TRBJ2-1, with 9 bases identical to TRBD2. The length of the CDR3 is 15 residues. Germline V lookup: CDR1 SGHTA, CDR2 FQGNSA. The CDR3 here is CASRLGTSSYNEQFF. In nucleotides, the CDR3 is TGTGCCAGCAGATTAGGGACTAGCTCTTACAATGAGCAGTTCTTC.

This chain connects TRBV5-4 to TRBJ2-3; TRBD2 agrees at 8 bases. The CDR3 contains 18 residues. The V and J ends lost 4 bases and 0 bases, in that order; junction bases with no gene match: 13. Germline V gene sequence: CDR1 SGHNT, CDR2 YYREEE (reference sequence). CDR3 residues: CASSEKTTSGTSTDTQYF. For the CDR3, the DNA is TGTGCCAGCAGCGAAAAGACCACTAGCGGAACTAGCACAGATACGCAGTATTTT.

The rearrangement joins TRBV5-5 to TRBJ1-2; D might be TRBD1 (5 bases). From germline, CDR1 is SGHKS and CDR2 YYEKEE (reference sequence). With 0 bases removed from V and 3 bases from J, the gap between germline ends came to 12 bases. The CDR3 length is 15 residues. CDR3 amino acids: CASSLVENRHYGYTF. The CDR3 nucleotides read TGTGCCAGCAGCTTGGTGGAAAACAGGCACTATGGCTACACCTTC.

The rearrangement joins TRBV4-1 to TRBJ2-2, with 7 bases lining up with TRBD1. This CDR3 comprises 16 residues. The germline gives CDR1 MGHRA, CDR2 YSYEKL. V lost 1 base, J lost 4 bases, and 6 bases stayed unmatched. CDR3 protein: CASSQVRTGATGELFF. For the CDR3, the DNA is TGCGCCAGCAGCCAAGTCAGGACAGGAGCCACCGGGGAGCTGTTTTTT.

The J gene is TRBJ2-1, the V gene TRBV18, with a possible D match to TRBD2 (7 bases). Deletions cut 5 bases from V and 6 bases from J, with 14 bases between. The CDR3 runs to 14 residues. Germline V lookup: CDR1 KGHSH, CDR2 LQKENI. The CDR3 DNA reads TGTGCCAGCTCATTGGTAGGGGGGGGCAATGAGCAGTTCTTC. Translated: CASSLVGGGNEQFF.

J is TRBJ2-6 and V is TRBV6-1; D gene ambiguous. This CDR3 is 13 amino acids long. V lost 7 bases and J lost 0, with 4 bases in between. The germline gives CDR1 MNHNS, CDR2 SASEGT. CDR3 region: CASMSSGANVLTF. CDR3 coding DNA: TGTGCCAGCATGAGCTCTGGGGCCAACGTCCTGACTTTC.

This sequence joins TRBV7-2 and TRBJ2-7, with 13 bases matching TRBD2. Germline trimming cut 6 bases from V and 2 bases from J; bases unmatched to any gene: 10. The CDR3 runs 17 residues. Germline assignment: CDR1 SGHTA and CDR2 FQGNSA. This CDR3 is CASSNPPGTSGAYEQYF. CDR3 DNA sequence: TGTGCCAGCAGTAACCCTCCCGGGACTAGCGGGGCCTACGAGCAGTACTTC. The whole variable domain, filled in from reference TRBV7-2 and TRBJ2-7, reads GAGVSQSPSNKVTEKGKDVELRCDPISGHTALYWYRQSLGQGLEFLIYFQGNSAPDKSGLPSDRFSAERTGGSVSTLTIQRTQQEDSAVYLCASSNPPGTSGAYEQYFGPGTRLTVT.

V and J are TRBV19 and TRBJ2-5, with 10 bases identical to TRBD2. Germline V lookup: CDR1 LNHDA, CDR2 SQIVND (reference sequence). The CDR3 spans 14 residues. The J segment lost 4 bases and the V segment lost 5 bases, leaving 4 bases of the junction unmatched. CDR3 sequence: CASSPLAGGETQYF. DNA for the CDR3: TGTGCCAGTAGTCCATTAGCGGGAGGAGAGACCCAGTACTTC.

This clone appeared a single time. The rearrangement uses TRBV4-1 and TRBJ2-1; D is possibly TRBD2 (5 bases). Trimming took 0 bases from V and 0 from J, leaving 9 bases between them. CDR1 is MGHRA and CDR2 is YSYEKL in the germline V gene. This CDR3 spans 16 amino acids. The CDR3 region is CASSQDGGYSYNEQFF. The CDR3 nucleotides read TGCGCCAGCAGCCAAGATGGAGGTTACTCCTACAATGAGCAGTTCTTC.

The chain uses TRBV11-2 and TRBJ1-6; D is perhaps TRBD1 (6 bases). Germline values: CDR1 SGHAT, CDR2 FQNNGV. V was clipped by 1 base and J by 10 bases, with 17 bases between them. This CDR3 region has 16 residues. The CDR3 is CASSLGVGALGSPLHF. CDR3 in DNA: TGTGCCAGCAGCTTAGGCGTGGGGGCGCTTGGATCACCCCTCCACTTT.

This chain uses TRBV28 with TRBJ2-1; tentatively, D is TRBD2 (6 bases). Trimming removed 3 bases from V and 2 bases from J, with 14 bases in between. The CDR3 runs 16 residues. CDR1 is MDHEN, CDR2 SYDVKM, per germline. The CDR3 is CASSFTGGGPYNEQFF. The DNA of the CDR3 is TGTGCCAGCAGTTTCACCGGGGGAGGTCCCTACAATGAGCAGTTCTTC.

V gene TRBV6-1 combines with J gene TRBJ2-3, with 10 nucleotides matching TRBD1. CDR3 length: 14 residues. Germline CDR1 MNHNS, CDR2 SASEGT. J was trimmed by 5 bases and V by 3 bases; bases with no gene match: 2. The CDR3 DNA reads as TGTGCCAGCAGTGATTGGACAGGGGGAGATACGCAGTATTTT. As protein: CASSDWTGGDTQYF.

This chain connects TRBV14 to TRBJ2-3, with D possibly being TRBD2 (6 bases). The CDR3 totals 15 residues. Germline assignment: CDR1 SGHDN and CDR2 FVKESK. Trimming pared 4 bases from V and 0 bases from J, leaving 11 bases between. CDR3 coding DNA: TGTGCCAGCAGCCTTCAACTAGCTAGCACAGATACGCAGTATTTT. The encoded protein is CASSLQLASTDTQYF.

This clone is a singleton in its sample. V and J are TRBV6-6 and TRBJ1-1; tentatively, D is TRBD1 (6 bases). This CDR3 has 12 amino acids. V lost 4 bases and J 8 bases, leaving 11 bases between the germline ends. Germline lookup yields CDR1 MNHNY and CDR2 SVGAGI (reference sequence). CDR3 DNA: TGTGCCAGCAGTTTCTCCGGGACAGAAGCTTTCTTT. Its protein is CASSFSGTEAFF.

This chain uses TRBV28 with TRBJ1-2; 7 bases map to TRBD1. This CDR3 has 14 amino acids. CDR1 is MDHEN, CDR2 SYDVKM, per germline. V lost 4 bases and J lost 5; bases outside the gene matches: 7. CDR3 sequence: CASSYRGAPYGYTF. DNA for the CDR3: TGTGCCAGCAGTTACAGGGGCGCCCCATATGGCTACACCTTC.

V and J are TRBV14 and TRBJ1-1; D unclear. The V gene's germline CDR1 is SGHDN and CDR2 FVKESK. Trimming stripped 4 bases from V and 6 bases from J, with 15 bases between. This CDR3 region has 14 residues. The CDR3 spells CASSRESKGAEAFF. The CDR3 bases are TGTGCCAGCAGCCGAGAATCCAAAGGAGCTGAAGCTTTCTTT.

This chain joins TRBV4-3 and TRBJ2-1; the D is unclear. Germline CDR1 reads LGHNA; CDR2 reads YSLEER. There are 16 residues in the CDR3. The germline V and J ends were trimmed by 0 bases and 6 bases, with 15 bases remaining between them. CDR3 DNA: TGCGCCAGCAGCCAAGATATCCAGCGACCCATCAATGAGCAGTTCTTC. This gives the protein CASSQDIQRPINEQFF.

This rearrangement joins TRBV5-6 to TRBJ2-3; 7 nucleotides match TRBD2. Germline values: CDR1 SGHDT, CDR2 YYEEEE. The CDR3 spans 15 residues. The trim removed 1 base at V and 7 bases at J, leaving 9 bases unmatched. DNA of the CDR3: TGTGCCAGCAGCTTGTCGGGGGGAGCCATAAATACGCAGTATTTT. Its protein product is CASSLSGGAINTQYF.

The chain has TRBV5-1 and TRBJ2-1, with D possibly TRBD1 on 7 matching bases. Germline V gene sequence: CDR1 SGHRS, CDR2 YFSETQ. The germline V and J ends were trimmed by 4 bases and 8 bases, with 16 bases remaining between them. The CDR3 spans 14 residues. The CDR3, as DNA: TGCGCCAGCAGCCCTCCCGACAGGGACTATGAGCAGTTCTTC. Translation gives CASSPPDRDYEQFF.